The rows below give T cell receptor beta chains drawn from one sample of a study of blood T cell repertoires in COVID-19. Assay used: immunoSEQ multiplex PCR; TCRdb lists only in-frame clones, some missing. In the table there are fewer than 150,000 clones, 70% to 80% of which are singletons. Sequencing was done on a sample of peripheral blood. These receptors came from a human donor in a cohort sampled during active COVID-19. Each CDR3 is given with its conserved first and last residue. D genes are given only for firm matches. Size tells how often a clone was seen (once, few, many) or the class of an expanded clone, and some rows leave it out.

d_call	v_call	clone_size	j_call	cdr3_nt	cdr3_aa
TRBD1	TRBV30	-	TRBJ1-1	TGTGCCTGGAGTACCCGACAGGGGTCAAACACTGAAGCTTTCTTT	CAWSTRQGSNTEAFF
-	TRBV11-1	once	TRBJ2-7	TGTGCCAGCAGCTCCCTTTACGAGCAGTACTTC	CASSSLYEQYF
TRBD2	TRBV3-1/TRBV3-2	few	TRBJ2-3	TGTGCCAGCAGCCAAGATAGCGGGGAAGGCACAGATACGCAGTATTTT	CASSQDSGEGTDTQYF
-	TRBV21-1	-	TRBJ2-3	TGTGCCAGCAGCAAATTTGAGCGGGGGGGCCTAAATACGCAGTATTTT	CASSKFERGGLNTQYF
TRBD1	TRBV9	few	TRBJ1-2	TGTGCCAGCAGCCGGGTCGGGACAGATCATGGCTACACCTTC	CASSRVGTDHGYTF
-	TRBV19	few	TRBJ2-2	TGTGCCAGTAGTCTTTACACCGGGGAGCTGTTTTTT	CASSLYTGELFF
-	TRBV5-1	few	TRBJ1-1	TGCGCCAGCAGCCCTACTCTTGGGGGCGGTGACACTGAAGCTTTCTTT	CASSPTLGGGDTEAFF
TRBD1	TRBV30	few	TRBJ2-4	TGTGCCGGCCAAGGGGGCGCGGCCAAAAACATTCAGTACTTC	CAGQGGAAKNIQYF
-	TRBV7-9	once	TRBJ2-1	TGTGCCAGCAGCGGACATGGCAATGAGCAGTTCTTC	CASSGHGNEQFF
-	TRBV5-1	once	TRBJ2-7	TGCGCCAGCAGCTTCGGTTACGAGCAGTACTTC	CASSFGYEQYF
-	TRBV6-5	-	TRBJ1-6	TGTGCCAGCAGTTCGGACAGCTCGTTGGGAAATTCACCCCTCCACTTT	CASSSDSSLGNSPLHF
TRBD1	TRBV30	-	TRBJ2-2	TGTGCCTGGAGTCTCCACCAGGGGGCGGCCGGGGAGCTGTTTTTT	CAWSLHQGAAGELFF
TRBD1	TRBV11-3	-	TRBJ1-4	TGTGCCAGCAGCCCCCGGGACAGAAATGAAAAACTGTTTTTT	CASSPRDRNEKLFF
TRBD1	TRBV6-6	-	TRBJ1-1	TGTGCCAGCAGTCAAAAAGGACAGGGGGAAGCTTTCTTT	CASSQKGQGEAFF
TRBD1	TRBV6-5	once	TRBJ2-7	TGTGCCAGCAGTCCCGGGACAGGGGGCTCCTACGAGCAGTACTTC	CASSPGTGGSYEQYF
TRBD2	TRBV30	-	TRBJ2-2	TGTGCCTGGAACGGACTAGCCGACACCGGGGAGCTGTTTTTT	CAWNGLADTGELFF